This TCR beta chain is from a study of blood T cell repertoires in COVID-19. TCRdb's copy holds only in-frame clones and misses some; the assay was immunoSEQ multiplex PCR. Here the sample spans roughly 120,000 clones, nearly 90% being singletons. The trim removed 3 bases at V and 4 bases at J, leaving 6 bases unmatched. This CDR3 is 16 amino acids long. Germline V gives CDR1 SGHRS, CDR2 YFSETQ. Specimen: peripheral blood. The TCR originated in a woman in her 70s who had recovered from COVID-19. The chain employs TRBV5-1 and TRBJ2-1; 11 bases map to TRBD2. The CDR3 sequence is CASSSTSGRPYNEQFF. The CDR3 DNA follows: TGCGCCAGCAGCTCAACTAGCGGGAGACCTTACAATGAGCAGTTCTTC. The entire variable domain, with the rest obtained from reference TRBV5-1 and TRBJ2-1, is as follows: KAGVTQTPRYLIKTRGQQVTLSCSPISGHRSVSWYQQTPGQGLQFLFEYFSETQRNKGNFPGRFSGRQFSNSRSEMNVSTLELGDSALYLCASSSTSGRPYNEQFFGPGTRLTVL.